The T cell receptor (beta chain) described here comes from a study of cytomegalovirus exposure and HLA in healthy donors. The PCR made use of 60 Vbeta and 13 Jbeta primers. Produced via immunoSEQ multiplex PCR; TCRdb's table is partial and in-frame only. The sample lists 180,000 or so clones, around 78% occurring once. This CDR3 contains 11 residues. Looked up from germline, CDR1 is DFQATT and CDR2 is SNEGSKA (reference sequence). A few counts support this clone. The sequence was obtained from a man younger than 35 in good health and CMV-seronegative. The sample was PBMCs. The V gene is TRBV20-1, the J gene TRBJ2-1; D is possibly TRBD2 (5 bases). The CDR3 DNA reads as TGCATGCTGCGGGCGGCCGCTGAGCAGTTCTTC. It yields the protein CMLRAAAEQFF.